This T cell receptor (beta chain) is from a study of cytomegalovirus exposure and HLA in healthy donors. Profiling relied on immunoSEQ multiplex PCR, and the TCRdb table lists in-frame clones only, not all of them. The sample holds 78,000 or so clones, 94% seen once. Looked up from germline, CDR1 is ENHRY and CDR2 is SYGVKD. With 5 bases clipped from V and 7 bases from J, the junction kept 21 bases outside the gene matches. The length of the CDR3 is 19 residues. This TCR came from a woman between 18 and 29 years old in good health and CMV-seropositive. Material: PBMCs. The chain employs TRBV10-3 and TRBJ2-1; 9 bases map to TRBD2. The CDR3 loop reads CAISPQTRWSGRIINEQFF. CDR3 DNA: TGTGCCATCAGTCCTCAGACCCGGTGGAGCGGGAGGATAATAAATGAGCAGTTCTTC.